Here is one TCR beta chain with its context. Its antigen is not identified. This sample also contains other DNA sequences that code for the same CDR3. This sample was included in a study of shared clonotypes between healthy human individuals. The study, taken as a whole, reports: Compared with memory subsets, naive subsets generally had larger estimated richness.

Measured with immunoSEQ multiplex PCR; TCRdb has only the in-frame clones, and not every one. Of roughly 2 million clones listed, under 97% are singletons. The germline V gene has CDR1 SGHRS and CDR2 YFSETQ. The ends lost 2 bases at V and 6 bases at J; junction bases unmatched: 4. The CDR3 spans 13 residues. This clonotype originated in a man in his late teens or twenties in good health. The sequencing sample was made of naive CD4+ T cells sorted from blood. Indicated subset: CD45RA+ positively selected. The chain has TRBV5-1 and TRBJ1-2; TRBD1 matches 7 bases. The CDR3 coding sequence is TGCGCCAGCAGCTTCGGCCAGGGGGATGGCTACACCTTC. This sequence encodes CASSFGQGDGYTF.